Each of the 2 T cell receptor beta chains below was sequenced from the same sample in a study of T cell responses to AZD1222 COVID-19 vaccine. The data were produced by immunoSEQ multiplex PCR, yet TCRdb's version contains in-frame clones alone and is incomplete. The sample holds 150,000 or so clones, 89% seen once. The input for sequencing was peripheral blood, taken on day 0 of AZD1222 vaccination. These receptors were obtained from an adult in good health.

This sequence joins TRBV9 and TRBJ2-1, with 12 bases aligning to TRBD2. Germline values: CDR1 SGDLS, CDR2 YYNGEE. The CDR3 runs to 19 residues. V lost 4 bases to trimming and J lost 3 bases; unmatched junction nucleotides: 14. CDR3 region: CASSLRTSGTQPLYNEQFF. The CDR3 DNA sequence: TGTGCCAGCAGCCTCCGGACTAGCGGGACTCAACCCCTCTACAATGAGCAGTTCTTC.

The V call is TRBV6-5, the J call TRBJ2-5; D gene ambiguous. Germline V gene sequence: CDR1 MNHEY, CDR2 SVGAGI. This CDR3 is built from 15 residues. V lost 0 bases to trimming and J lost 1 base, with 9 bases between them. This CDR3 is CASSYSLGSQETQYF. The DNA for the CDR3 is TGTGCCAGCAGTTACTCCTTAGGTAGCCAAGAGACCCAGTACTTC.